What follows are 23 T cell receptor beta chains derived from one specimen sequenced in a study of neoadjuvant anti-PD-1 for oral cavity cancer (dated by TCRdb to the early 2020s). Library prep was done by the immunoSEQ multiplex PCR assay. TCRdb obtained this table from immuneACCESS and retained in-frame rearrangements with V and J assigned. These tables miss some clones; where compared with another copy, unresolved V genes account for less than half of the shortfall, and the remainder is unexplained. The sample table holds 9,500 to 15,000 clones, of which 71% were seen once. The ten top clones hold 2% to 3% of the sample. Per the publication, the time point label means: after neoadjuvant nivolumab, at surgical resection. This specimen consisted of PBMCs, obtained after nivolumab (anti-PD-1) treatment. Receptors were obtained from a person between 40 and 85 years old with oral cavity squamous cell carcinoma.

This clone was observed a handful of times. The chain employs TRBV6-7 and TRBJ2-3; the D is unclear. TRBV6-7 is designated an ORF whose function remains uncertain. V was shortened by 0 bases and J by 3 bases, with 4 bases between the two germline ends. The CDR3 covers 13 residues. This chain's CDR3 is CASSYSVTDTQYF. The CDR3 DNA sequence: TGTGCCAGCAGTTACTCTGTGACAGATACGCAGTATTTT.

The chain employs TRBV7-8 and TRBJ2-2; D remains ambiguous. Trimming took off 7 bases at V and 7 bases at J, with 25 bases between the two ends. The CDR3 runs 17 residues. Germline V gene data show CDR1 as SGHVS and CDR2 as FQNEAQ. The CDR3 sequence is CASIARRAAARGGELFF. The CDR3, as DNA: TGTGCCAGCATCGCACGTCGGGCAGCAGCTCGCGGCGGGGAGCTGTTTTTT.

The chain employs TRBV2 and TRBJ1-5; D is perhaps TRBD1 (5 bases). The CDR3 extends over 15 amino acids. Germline CDR1 is SNHLY and CDR2 is FYNNEI. The V and J ends lost 5 bases and 2 bases respectively, with 13 bases between them. The CDR3 sequence: CASSSRDFGNQPQHF. CDR3 DNA: TGTGCCAGCAGTTCTCGGGACTTCGGCAATCAGCCCCAGCATTTT.

The chain uses TRBV7-8 and TRBJ2-5; 9 nucleotides agree with TRBD2. The germline V gene has CDR1 SGHVS and CDR2 FQNEAQ. V was pared by 6 bases and J by 4 bases, with 6 bases of the junction left unmatched. The CDR3 is 14 amino acids. For the CDR3, the DNA is TGTGCCAGCAGAGAACTGACTAGCGGAGAGACCCAGTACTTC. Its translation: CASRELTSGETQYF.

As DNA, the CDR3 is TGTGCCAGCAGATATAAAGGCGACGAGCAGTACTTC. It yields the protein CASRYKGDEQYF. The chain recombines TRBV21-1 with TRBJ2-7. TRBV21-1 is an annotated pseudogene. CDR3 length: 12 amino acids.

The V and J genes are TRBV5-1 and TRBJ2-7; the D is unclear. Germline-derived CDR1 and CDR2 are SGHRS and YFSETQ. V shed 5 bases and J shed 4 bases, with 13 bases lying between them. The CDR3 is 13 residues long. The CDR3 DNA reads TGCGCCAGCAGTACCGGTACAGAGTACGAGCAGTACTTC. Amino acid sequence: CASSTGTEYEQYF.

The chain joins TRBV2 to TRBJ2-7; D may match TRBD1 or TRBD2 (5 bases each). The V and J ends lost 7 bases and 1 base respectively, with 14 bases between them. The length of the CDR3 is 14 residues. Looked up from germline, CDR1 is SNHLY and CDR2 is FYNNEI. The CDR3 nucleotides read TGTGCCAGCACCGGGGCTGAGCTGTCCTACGAGCAGTACTTC. Protein: CASTGAELSYEQYF.

The CDR3 is CATAGRTKRYGYTF. The CDR3 coding sequence is TGTGCCACCGCGGGAAGGACAAAGCGGTATGGCTACACCTTC. This sequence joins TRBV7-9 and TRBJ1-2; D possibly corresponds to TRBD1 (5 bases). The V gene's germline CDR1 is SEHNR and CDR2 FQNEAQ (reference sequence). Deletions cut 10 bases from V and 5 bases from J, with 20 bases between. The CDR3 has 14 amino acids.

The chain employs TRBV6-5 and TRBJ2-3, with 10 positions matching TRBD2. The CDR3 has 15 residues. The V and J ends lost 2 bases and 6 bases, in that order; junction bases with no gene match: 5. Germline assignment: CDR1 MNHEY and CDR2 SVGAGI. CDR3 DNA sequence: TGTGCCAGCAGTTACGTAGCGGGAGGCGGCGATACGCAGTATTTT. It codes for CASSYVAGGGDTQYF.

This chain joins TRBV6-6 and TRBJ2-7, with TRBD2 matching over 11 bases. V lost 4 bases and J lost 7; bases outside the gene matches: 9. Germline CDR1 reads MNHNY; CDR2 reads SVGAGI (reference sequence). There are 15 residues in the CDR3. The CDR3 nucleotides read TGTGCCAGCAGTTCGATAGCGGGAGGGCCGGGGGAGCAGTACTTC. Amino acids: CASSSIAGGPGEQYF.

The V call is TRBV2, the J call TRBJ1-1, with D perhaps TRBD1 (5 bases). In germline, CDR1 is SNHLY, CDR2 FYNNEI. This CDR3 is built from 12 residues. Trimming shortened V by 5 bases and J by 4 bases, and 8 bases separated the two germline ends. In nucleotides, the CDR3 is TGTGCCAGCAGTCTCCAGGGCACTGAAGCTTTCTTT. Residues: CASSLQGTEAFF.

This clone showed up just once. The chain links TRBV5-1 to TRBJ2-1; 14 nucleotides match TRBD2. V shed 2 bases, J shed 6 bases, and the junction held 1 base outside the gene matches. CDR1 and CDR2 (germline): SGHRS, YFSETQ. The CDR3 totals 15 residues. This CDR3 reads CASSFGTSGSNEQFF. Written as DNA, the CDR3 is TGCGCCAGCAGCTTCGGGACTAGCGGGAGCAATGAGCAGTTCTTC. The complete variable domain, with remaining parts taken from reference TRBV5-1 and TRBJ2-1, reads KAGVTQTPRYLIKTRGQQVTLSCSPISGHRSVSWYQQTPGQGLQFLFEYFSETQRNKGNFPGRFSGRQFSNSRSEMNVSTLELGDSALYLCASSFGTSGSNEQFFGPGTRLTVL.

In DNA, the CDR3 is TGTGCCAGCAGCAGCCCTGGCGGGGCGGGCTATGGCTACACCTTC. Translation: CASSSPGGAGYGYTF. V is TRBV7-9 and J is TRBJ1-2; D possibly corresponds to TRBD1 (5 bases). The V and J ends lost 5 bases and 4 bases respectively, with 17 bases between them. This CDR3 spans 15 amino acids. Germline values: CDR1 SEHNR, CDR2 FQNEAQ (reference sequence).

CDR3 protein: CASSLGSYEQYF. The CDR3 DNA is TGTGCCAGCAGCTTAGGCAGCTACGAGCAGTACTTC. The rearrangement joins TRBV7-6 to TRBJ2-7; D ambiguous. The V end was cut by 1 base, the J end by 3 bases, with 4 bases between. Per the germline V gene, CDR1 is SGHVS and CDR2 is FNYEAQ. The CDR3 is made up of 12 amino acids.

This chain connects TRBV5-8 to TRBJ1-6; D ambiguous. CDR3 length equals 15 residues. Looked up from germline, CDR1 is SGHTS and CDR2 is YDEGEE. V lost 9 bases to trimming and J lost 6 bases, with 19 bases between them. CDR3 in amino acids: CATNPRANINSPLHF. The CDR3 coding sequence is TGTGCCACAAACCCTAGGGCGAACATTAATTCACCCCTCCACTTT.

In DNA, the CDR3 is TGTGCCAGCAGGCCCCAGGGAGGGACAGGGCCTGAAAAACTGTTTTTT. It yields the protein CASRPQGGTGPEKLFF. The rearrangement links TRBV7-9 to TRBJ1-4; the match to TRBD1 covers 9 bases. From germline, CDR1 is SEHNR and CDR2 FQNEAQ (reference sequence). With V trimmed by 6 bases and J by 7 bases, 12 bases remained unmatched. The CDR3 consists of 16 residues.

V is TRBV5-1 and J is TRBJ2-7; 11 bases agree with TRBD1. After removal of 3 bases from V and 1 base from J, the junction contained 3 bases not matched to a gene. In germline, CDR1 is SGHRS, CDR2 YFSETQ. The CDR3 loop spans 15 amino acids. The CDR3 region has the DNA TGCGCCAGCAGCTCCGGGACAGGGGGATCCTACGAGCAGTACTTC. Translating it yields CASSSGTGGSYEQYF. Supplemented by reference TRBV5-1 and TRBJ2-7, the full variable domain reads KAGVTQTPRYLIKTRGQQVTLSCSPISGHRSVSWYQQTPGQGLQFLFEYFSETQRNKGNFPGRFSGRQFSNSRSEMNVSTLELGDSALYLCASSSGTGGSYEQYFGPGTRLTVT.

This clone has only a few counts. The rearrangement uses TRBV18 and TRBJ1-3, with D perhaps TRBD1 (5 bases). In germline, CDR1 is KGHSH, CDR2 LQKENI. Trimming removed 6 bases from V and 0 bases from J, with 15 bases in between. The CDR3 is made up of 16 amino acids. CDR3 region: CASSVGTALSGNTIYF. The CDR3 nucleotides read TGTGCCAGCTCCGTCGGGACGGCCCTCTCTGGAAACACCATATATTTT.

V and J are TRBV10-3 and TRBJ1-5; tentative D call: TRBD1 (5 bases). V dropped 11 bases and J dropped 0 bases, with 17 bases sitting between them. Germline V lookup: CDR1 ENHRY, CDR2 SYGVKD. CDR3 length: 15 amino acids. The CDR3 DNA sequence: TGTGCCGCCGCCGGGGGTCTTTATAGCAATCAGCCCCAGCATTTT. The encoded protein is CAAAGGLYSNQPQHF.

The chain has TRBV27 and TRBJ2-1; 8 bases agree with TRBD2. This CDR3 is 14 amino acids long. Germline V gene sequence: CDR1 MNHEY, CDR2 SMNVEV (reference sequence). V dropped 7 bases and J dropped 2; count of bases not matched to a gene: 4. Here the CDR3 reads CASKPTSAYNEQFF. For the CDR3, the DNA is TGTGCCAGCAAACCGACTAGCGCCTACAATGAGCAGTTCTTC.

This clone was found a few times. The rearrangement uses TRBV6-1 and TRBJ1-1; D gene unclear. Per germline, CDR1 MNHNS and CDR2 SASEGT. V was cut by 2 bases and J by 2 bases, with 6 bases left in between. This CDR3 comprises 13 residues. CDR3 sequence reads: CASSEQFNTEAFF. The CDR3 DNA is TGTGCCAGCAGTGAACAGTTCAACACTGAAGCTTTCTTT.

CDR3 nucleotide sequence: TGTGCCAGCAGCTTTGGACAGGGGTTAGATACGCAGTATTTT. This encodes CASSFGQGLDTQYF. The chain couples TRBV5-5 to TRBJ2-3; 9 positions match TRBD1. Per germline, CDR1 SGHKS and CDR2 YYEKEE (reference sequence). The V segment lost 2 bases and the J segment 5 bases; nucleotides outside the gene matches: 3. The CDR3 has 14 residues.

This clone turned up a few times. In DNA form, the CDR3 reads TGTGCCAGCAGCCAAGATCGAGGTAGCCTCTACGAGCAGTACTTC. Its protein product is CASSQDRGSLYEQYF. The V call is TRBV4-2, the J call TRBJ2-7; D not certain. CDR3 length equals 15 residues. Germline V gene data show CDR1 as LGHNA and CDR2 as YNFKEQ. The V and J ends lost 0 bases and 3 bases respectively, with 12 bases between them.